This is a list of T cell receptor beta chains from one sample in a study of blood T cell repertoires in COVID-19. The protocol was immunoSEQ multiplex PCR, while the TCRdb copy is restricted to in-frame clones and leaves out a portion. This sample has fewer than 130,000 clones; over 65% occur once, and the top ten carry about 3.7%. Sequenced: peripheral blood. Receptors were obtained from a woman over 75 with acute or convalescent COVID-19. Both conserved end residues are part of each CDR3. D genes are given only for firm matches. The size of a clone is reported for some rows only, either as once, few or many, or as a class for expanded clones.

V,size,J,D,CDR3,DNA
TRBV5-4,few,TRBJ2-7,-,CASRYTTGISSEQYF,TGTGCCAGCAGGTACACTACAGGGATATCCTCCGAGCAGTACTTC
TRBV19,-,TRBJ1-2,-,CASSGRHNYGYTF,TGTGCCAGTAGTGGCAGGCATAACTATGGCTACACCTTC
TRBV20-1,-,TRBJ2-7,-,CSARDSWEQYF,TGCAGTGCTCGGGACTCGTGGGAGCAGTACTTC
TRBV5-5,-,TRBJ2-3,-,CASSLRDFTLDTQYF,TGTGCCAGCAGCTTACGGGACTTTACTTTGGATACGCAGTATTTT
TRBV5-6,-,TRBJ2-5,-,CASSLGYKETQYF,TGTGCCAGCAGCTTGGGGTACAAGGAGACCCAGTACTTC
TRBV28,few,TRBJ2-1,TRBD2,CASSFPREYNEQFF,TGTGCCAGCAGTTTCCCGCGGGAGTACAATGAGCAGTTCTTC
TRBV18,-,TRBJ2-5,-,CASSSRRGRETQYF,TGTGCCAGCTCATCTCGCCGGGGAAGGGAGACCCAGTACTTC
TRBV23-1,-,TRBJ1-3,-,CASSQGGGNTIYF,TGCGCCAGCTCCCAGGGAGGCGGAAACACCATATATTTT
TRBV11-2,once,TRBJ1-2,TRBD1,CASSLFAGTADSRPYGYTF,TGTGCCAGCAGCTTATTTGCCGGGACAGCCGATTCCCGACCCTATGGCTACACCTTC
TRBV10-2,-,TRBJ1-6,TRBD1,CASSEQGSDNSPLHF,TGCGCCAGCAGTGAACAGGGGTCGGATAATTCACCCCTCCACTTT
TRBV5-1,-,TRBJ1-2,-,CASSLDNTGYGYTF,TGCGCCAGCAGCTTGGACAACACAGGCTATGGCTACACCTTC
TRBV6-4,-,TRBJ2-1,TRBD2,CASSFSGGIDEQFF,TGTGCCAGCAGTTTTAGCGGGGGGATCGATGAGCAGTTCTTC
TRBV18,-,TRBJ2-3,TRBD2,CASSPTSGGTDTQYF,TGTGCCAGCTCACCGACTAGCGGGGGCACAGATACGCAGTATTTT
TRBV6-5,-,TRBJ2-1,-,CASTRGSPYNEQFF,TGTGCCAGCACCCGAGGTAGCCCGTACAATGAGCAGTTCTTC
TRBV7-2,once,TRBJ2-7,TRBD1,CASSLGGQGGQYF,TGTGCCAGCAGCTTAGGAGGACAGGGTGGGCAGTACTTC
TRBV19,-,TRBJ2-1,-,CASTERVEYNEQFF,TGTGCCAGTACGGAGCGGGTGGAGTACAATGAGCAGTTCTTC
TRBV5-4,once,TRBJ2-5,-,CASSLARSQETQYF,TGTGCCAGCAGCTTAGCACGGTCCCAAGAGACCCAGTACTTC
TRBV18,-,TRBJ1-2,TRBD1,CASSPPSTGGNGYTF,TGTGCCAGCTCACCCCCCTCGACAGGGGGTAATGGCTACACCTTC
TRBV7-2,-,TRBJ1-1,-,CASSLAMATGTEAFF,TGTGCCAGCAGCTTAGCGATGGCGACGGGCACTGAAGCTTTCTTT
TRBV19,-,TRBJ2-7,TRBD2,CASSIASGYPREQYF,TGTGCCAGTAGTATAGCTAGCGGGTACCCCCGGGAGCAGTACTTC
TRBV5-1,once,TRBJ1-2,-,CASSLGQLGWGYTF,TGCGCCAGCAGCTTGGGACAGTTGGGGTGGGGCTACACCTTC
TRBV6-5,once,TRBJ1-1,-,CASSEQGSSTRAFF,TGTGCCAGCTCTGAACAGGGCAGCTCCACTAGAGCTTTCTTT
TRBV5-1,-,TRBJ2-3,-,CASSIGGLWDTQYF,TGCGCCAGCAGTATCGGCGGCCTCTGGGATACGCAGTATTTT
TRBV11-2,-,TRBJ2-1,TRBD2,CASSYPGGTYNEQFF,TGTGCCAGCAGCTACCCGGGAGGTACTTACAATGAGCAGTTCTTC
TRBV28,-,TRBJ1-1,-,CASRSGHLGEAFF,TGTGCCAGCAGATCGGGACATCTCGGTGAAGCTTTCTTT
TRBV29-1,-,TRBJ2-7,TRBD2,CSVEVSSGALEQYF,TGCAGCGTTGAAGTTTCTAGCGGAGCCCTCGAGCAGTACTTC
TRBV5-1,-,TRBJ2-3,TRBD2,CASSLVAGGSGTDTQYF,TGCGCCAGCAGCTTGGTAGCGGGAGGATCGGGCACAGATACGCAGTATTTT
TRBV5-1,-,TRBJ1-2,TRBD1,CASSYQGEDGYTF,TGCGCCAGCAGTTATCAGGGGGAGGATGGCTACACCTTC